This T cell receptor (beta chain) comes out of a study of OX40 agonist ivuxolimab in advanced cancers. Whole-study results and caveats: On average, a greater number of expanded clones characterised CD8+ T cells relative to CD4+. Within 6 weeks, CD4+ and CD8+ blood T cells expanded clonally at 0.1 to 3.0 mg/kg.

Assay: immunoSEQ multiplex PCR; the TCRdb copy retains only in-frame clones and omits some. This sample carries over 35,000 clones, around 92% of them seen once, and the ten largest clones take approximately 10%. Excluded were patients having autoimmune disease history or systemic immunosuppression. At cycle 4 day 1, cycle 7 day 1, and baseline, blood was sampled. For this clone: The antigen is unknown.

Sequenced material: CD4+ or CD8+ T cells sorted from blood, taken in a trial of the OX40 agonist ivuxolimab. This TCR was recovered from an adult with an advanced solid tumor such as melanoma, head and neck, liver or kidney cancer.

The CDR3 DNA reads TGTGCCAGCAGCCCCGGGACAGGGGACTACGAGCAGTACTTC. Protein sequence: CASSPGTGDYEQYF. J is TRBJ2-7 and V is TRBV5-4, with 10 bases aligning to TRBD1. V lost 4 bases to trimming and J lost 3 bases; unmatched junction nucleotides: 4. CDR1 and CDR2 (germline): SGHNT, YYREEE (reference sequence). The CDR3 extends over 14 amino acids.